These 22 T cell receptor beta chains came from one sample sequenced in a study of T cells in Graves' hyperthyroidism and ophthalmopathy. Using RNA transcripts as the source, TCR beta CDR3 regions were amplified. An initial round of RT-PCR targeting the TCR CDR3 relied on the HTBI primer set. One entry per CDR3 protein, called by TCRdb with MiXCR from the multiplex PCR reads. This sample yields more than 500,000 distinct CDR3 sequences, of which 15% to 20% are seen a single time; 3.8% belongs to the top ten. The sequencing input was blood. All receptors come from a woman younger than 45 with Graves' hyperthyroidism.

The CDR3 spells CSLLSGMHQSIQETQYF. CDR3 nucleotides: TGCAGTCTCCTTAGCGGGATGCATCAGTCGATTCAAGAGACCCAGTACTTC. J is TRBJ2-5 and V is TRBV20-1, with TRBD2 identical over 8 bases. The CDR3 is 17 amino acids. The trim removed 8 bases at V and 2 bases at J, leaving 19 bases unmatched. Germline CDR1 is DFQATT and CDR2 is SNEGSKA (reference sequence).

This clonotype was seen a handful of times. This rearrangement joins TRBV20-1 to TRBJ2-7; D may be TRBD1 or TRBD2 (6 bases each). The CDR3 totals 15 residues. Per the germline V gene, CDR1 is DFQATT and CDR2 is SNEGSKA (reference sequence). Trimming took 4 bases from V and 0 from J, leaving 16 bases between them. The CDR3 DNA follows: TGCAGTGCTATAAGGGGGGTCACCGACTCCTACGAGCAGTACTTC. Amino acid sequence: CSAIRGVTDSYEQYF.

This clonotype was detected ten times or more. The rearrangement links TRBV2 to TRBJ2-1, with a possible D match to TRBD2 (6 bases). Germline V gives CDR1 SNHLY, CDR2 FYNNEI. The V end was cut by 6 bases, the J end by 8 bases, with 17 bases between. CDR3 size: 14 residues. The CDR3 nucleotides read TGTGCCAGCAGCCCGGGACTTATAATAGATGAGCAGTTCTTC. Its translation is CASSPGLIIDEQFF.

This clonotype has ten or more counts. This rearrangement joins TRBV6-5 to TRBJ2-7; TRBD2 agrees at 14 bases. CDR1 and CDR2 from the germline V gene are MNHEY and SVGAGI. This CDR3 has 14 residues. Germline trimming cut 2 bases from V and 7 bases from J; bases unmatched to any gene: 1. As DNA, the CDR3 is TGTGCCAGCAGTTACCGACTAGCGGGAGGGGAGCAGTACTTC. Protein: CASSYRLAGGEQYF.

This clonotype was recorded a few times. This chain connects TRBV20-1 to TRBJ1-5; the D gene is possibly TRBD1 (6 bases). The CDR3 loop spans 15 amino acids. CDR1 is DFQATT and CDR2 is SNEGSKA in the germline V gene (reference sequence). Trimming stripped 6 bases from V and 0 bases from J, with 15 bases between. The CDR3 coding sequence is TGCAGTGCCATATTGGGGGGGCTTAGCAATCAGCCCCAGCATTTT. It translates to CSAILGGLSNQPQHF.

The sample holds many counts of this clonotype. V gene TRBV12-3 or TRBV12-4 combines with J gene TRBJ2-7; a possible D gene is TRBD2 (6 bases). The CDR3 has 15 residues. Trimming left V 6 bases short and J 1 base short, with 16 bases between. DNA for the CDR3: TGTGCCAGCAGGCTCAGCGGGCCCGGGTCCTACGAGCAGTACTTC. This gives the protein CASRLSGPGSYEQYF.

This clonotype was recorded many times. The chain links TRBV7-9 to TRBJ2-5; D gene unclear. The CDR3 covers 16 residues. V was pared by 2 bases and J by 2 bases, with 15 bases between. From germline, CDR1 is SEHNR and CDR2 FQNEAQ (reference sequence). The CDR3, as DNA: TGTGCCAGCAGCTTATTTAAACGACTGGATCAAGAGACCCAGTACTTC. Amino acid sequence: CASSLFKRLDQETQYF.

This clonotype was observed a few times. CDR3 in DNA: TGTGCCAGTAGTCAAACTGCATCCTACGAGCAGTACTTC. This codes for CASSQTASYEQYF. The rearrangement links TRBV19 to TRBJ2-7; D gene ambiguous. Germline CDR1 reads LNHDA; CDR2 reads SQIVND (reference sequence). The V gene lost 5 bases and the J gene lost 1 base, with 9 bases spanning the gap. The CDR3 is made up of 13 amino acids.

This clonotype has ten or more counts. This chain links TRBV28 with TRBJ2-7; 12 bases match TRBD2. CDR3 length equals 17 residues. Germline trimming cut 6 bases from V and 2 bases from J; bases unmatched to any gene: 11. Germline-derived CDR1 and CDR2 are MDHEN and SYDVKM. The CDR3 here is CASSFGGLAGGAYEQYF. The CDR3 nucleotides are TGTGCCAGCAGCTTCGGGGGGCTAGCGGGGGGGGCCTACGAGCAGTACTTC.

This clonotype was seen many times. This sequence joins TRBV20-1 and TRBJ2-7, with TRBD1 matching 7 bases. This CDR3 is built from 17 residues. Trimming at V came to 4 bases and at J to 3 bases, leaving 18 bases not matched to a gene. The germline V gene has CDR1 DFQATT and CDR2 SNEGSKA (reference sequence). CDR3 DNA sequence: TGCAGTGCTATCAGGACAGGACCCCACCGACCCTACTACGAGCAGTACTTC. This codes for CSAIRTGPHRPYYEQYF.

This clonotype occurred many times. The V and J genes are TRBV20-1 and TRBJ2-1; D not resolved. The germline V gene encodes CDR1 DFQATT and CDR2 SNEGSKA (reference sequence). This CDR3 is built from 16 residues. V lost 0 bases to trimming and J lost 6 bases, with 18 bases between them. CDR3 protein: CSARDRLGLKGNEQFF. DNA for the CDR3: TGCAGTGCTAGAGATCGATTGGGGTTGAAGGGCAATGAGCAGTTCTTC.

This clonotype came up a few times. V and J are TRBV19 and TRBJ2-1; 8 bases match TRBD2. The CDR3 consists of 15 residues. The trim removed 3 bases at V and 4 bases at J, leaving 5 bases unmatched. Per germline, CDR1 LNHDA and CDR2 SQIVND (reference sequence). The CDR3 here is CASSISGAPYNEQFF. CDR3 DNA sequence: TGTGCCAGTAGTATTAGCGGGGCCCCTTACAATGAGCAGTTCTTC.

Only a few counts were recorded for this clonotype. The rearrangement links TRBV5-4 to TRBJ1-5; D call uncertain. The V and J ends lost 5 bases and 5 bases respectively, with 11 bases between them. Germline-derived CDR1 and CDR2 are SGHNT and YYREEE (reference sequence). The CDR3 has 13 amino acids. The CDR3, as DNA: TGTGCCAGCAGTCAGGACTCGGATCAGCCCCAGCATTTT. Its protein product is CASSQDSDQPQHF.

This clonotype was observed at least ten times. The gene calls are TRBV6-6 and TRBJ2-2; D may match TRBD1 or TRBD2 (5 bases each). V was clipped by 0 bases and J by 8 bases, with 13 bases between them. The CDR3 sequence is 15 residues long. CDR1 MNHNY and CDR2 SVGAGI come from the germline V gene (reference sequence). CDR3 sequence: CASSYSLARAGELFF. The CDR3 coding sequence is TGTGCCAGCAGTTACTCTCTAGCCAGGGCAGGGGAGCTGTTTTTT.

This clonotype was counted a few times. The rearrangement uses TRBV7-8 and TRBJ1-1; the D gene is possibly TRBD1 (6 bases). V lost 7 bases and J 3 bases, leaving 12 bases between the germline ends. This CDR3 is 13 amino acids long. CDR1 and CDR2 (germline): SGHVS, FQNEAQ. The CDR3 region has the DNA TGTGCCAGCACCATAGGGGGATACACTGAAGCTTTCTTT. This codes for CASTIGGYTEAFF.

This clonotype appeared a few times. Here the CDR3 DNA reads TGTGCCAGCAGTTACTATGGGCACGGGACGGGCAGCTCCTACGAGCAGTACTTC. It specifies CASSYYGHGTGSSYEQYF. The chain employs TRBV6-9 and TRBJ2-7, with D perhaps being TRBD1 or TRBD2 (5 bases each). The CDR3 spans 18 residues. Germline CDR1 and CDR2: MNHGY and SVAAGI. V lost 3 bases and J 0 bases, leaving 21 bases between the germline ends.

This clonotype was seen a few times. The J gene is TRBJ2-3, the V gene TRBV7-2; no definite D call. The CDR3 is 14 residues long. V dropped 4 bases and J dropped 1 base, with 9 bases sitting between them. Germline CDR1 and CDR2: SGHTA and FQGNSA. In DNA, the CDR3 is TGTGCCAGCAGCTCTTGGCGAGGCACAGATACGCAGTATTTT. It translates to CASSSWRGTDTQYF.

This clonotype occurred many times. This chain links TRBV5-1 with TRBJ2-4; D not certain. The germline V gene encodes CDR1 SGHRS and CDR2 YFSETQ. The CDR3 has 13 amino acids. V was pared by 4 bases and J by 9 bases, with 14 bases between. The CDR3 bases are TGCGCCAGCAGCCTCGGTGGTGAAGGCATTCAGTACTTC. It is translated as CASSLGGEGIQYF.

The V gene is TRBV7-2, the J gene TRBJ1-1; TRBD1 agrees at 11 bases. Germline CDR1 SGHTA, CDR2 FQGNSA. The CDR3 covers 14 residues. With 5 bases clipped from V and 4 bases from J, the junction kept 3 bases outside the gene matches. CDR3 bases: TGTGCCAGCAGCGGGACAGGGGGTTTCACTGAAGCTTTCTTT. Residues: CASSGTGGFTEAFF.

This clonotype came up many times. V is TRBV11-3 and J is TRBJ2-2; D unresolved. The CDR3 loop spans 15 amino acids. V lost 0 bases and J lost 6, with 11 bases in between. Germline CDR1 is SGHNT and CDR2 is YENEEA. CDR3 protein: CASSLDVNAAGELFF. The DNA of the CDR3 is TGTGCCAGCAGCTTAGATGTGAACGCGGCCGGGGAGCTGTTTTTT.

In this sample, this clonotype turned up a few times. The chain employs TRBV10-3 and TRBJ2-7, with no clear D. The CDR3 totals 11 residues. The V gene lost 3 bases and the J gene lost 7 bases, with 7 bases spanning the gap. CDR1 is ENHRY and CDR2 is SYGVKD in the germline V gene. CDR3 in DNA: TGTGCCATCAGTGAAAGGCGGGAGCAGTACTTC. Protein: CAISERREQYF.

There are a few counts of this clonotype. The rearrangement joins TRBV6-1 to TRBJ1-1; no reliable D call. CDR1 and CDR2 from the germline V gene are MNHNS and SASEGT. Trimming took off 11 bases at V and 1 base at J, with 14 bases between the two ends. The CDR3 runs 13 residues. The CDR3 here is CAVRLVPNTEAFF. Written as DNA, the CDR3 is TGTGCCGTAAGACTCGTCCCGAACACTGAAGCTTTCTTT.